This T cell receptor beta chain was documented in a study of blood T cell repertoires in COVID-19. Generated by immunoSEQ multiplex PCR, the TCRdb table keeps only in-frame clones and is missing some. The profile shows 160,000 or so clones, about 81% of them singletons. The CDR3 covers 17 residues. CDR1 and CDR2 from the germline V gene are SGHRS and YFSETQ. Trimming at V came to 1 base and at J to 4 bases, leaving 11 bases not matched to a gene. The sample taken for sequencing was peripheral blood. This clonotype was obtained from a woman older than 75 with acute or convalescent COVID-19. V usage is TRBV5-1 and J usage is TRBJ2-3, with TRBD2 matching over 8 bases. The CDR3 loop reads CASSLLKTSEHSDTQYF. The CDR3, as DNA: TGCGCCAGCAGCTTGCTAAAGACTAGCGAGCACTCAGATACGCAGTATTTT.